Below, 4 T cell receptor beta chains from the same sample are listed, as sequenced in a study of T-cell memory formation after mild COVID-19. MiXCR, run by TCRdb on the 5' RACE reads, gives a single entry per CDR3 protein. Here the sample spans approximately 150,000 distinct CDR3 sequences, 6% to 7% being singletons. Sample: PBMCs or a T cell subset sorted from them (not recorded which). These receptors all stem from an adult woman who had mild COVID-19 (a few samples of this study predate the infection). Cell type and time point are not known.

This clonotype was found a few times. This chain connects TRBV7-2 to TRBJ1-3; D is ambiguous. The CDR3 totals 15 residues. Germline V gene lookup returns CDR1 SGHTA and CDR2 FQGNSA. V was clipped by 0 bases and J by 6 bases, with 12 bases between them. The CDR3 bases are TGTGCCAGCAGCTTAGCGCTCGGGAGTACAAACACCATATATTTT. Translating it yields CASSLALGSTNTIYF.

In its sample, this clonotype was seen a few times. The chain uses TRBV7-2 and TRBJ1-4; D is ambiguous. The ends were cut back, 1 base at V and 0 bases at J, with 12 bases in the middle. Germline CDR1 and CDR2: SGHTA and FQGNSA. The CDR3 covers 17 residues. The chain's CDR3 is CASSLVGFRATNEKLFF. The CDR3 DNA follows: TGTGCCAGCAGCTTAGTAGGGTTCCGTGCAACTAATGAAAAACTGTTTTTT.

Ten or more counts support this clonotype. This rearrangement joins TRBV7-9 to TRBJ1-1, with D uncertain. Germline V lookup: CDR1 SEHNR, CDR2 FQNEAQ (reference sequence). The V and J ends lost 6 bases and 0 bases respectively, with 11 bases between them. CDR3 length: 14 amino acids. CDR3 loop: CASSIAGVNTEAFF. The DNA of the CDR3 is TGTGCCAGCAGTATCGCAGGCGTGAACACTGAAGCTTTCTTT.

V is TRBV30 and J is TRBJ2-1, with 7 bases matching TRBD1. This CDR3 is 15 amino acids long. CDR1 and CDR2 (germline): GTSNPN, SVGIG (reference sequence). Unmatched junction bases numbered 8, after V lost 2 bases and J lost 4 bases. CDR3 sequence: CAWSLGTDLYNEQFF. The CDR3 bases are TGTGCCTGGAGTCTCGGGACAGATTTGTACAATGAGCAGTTCTTC.